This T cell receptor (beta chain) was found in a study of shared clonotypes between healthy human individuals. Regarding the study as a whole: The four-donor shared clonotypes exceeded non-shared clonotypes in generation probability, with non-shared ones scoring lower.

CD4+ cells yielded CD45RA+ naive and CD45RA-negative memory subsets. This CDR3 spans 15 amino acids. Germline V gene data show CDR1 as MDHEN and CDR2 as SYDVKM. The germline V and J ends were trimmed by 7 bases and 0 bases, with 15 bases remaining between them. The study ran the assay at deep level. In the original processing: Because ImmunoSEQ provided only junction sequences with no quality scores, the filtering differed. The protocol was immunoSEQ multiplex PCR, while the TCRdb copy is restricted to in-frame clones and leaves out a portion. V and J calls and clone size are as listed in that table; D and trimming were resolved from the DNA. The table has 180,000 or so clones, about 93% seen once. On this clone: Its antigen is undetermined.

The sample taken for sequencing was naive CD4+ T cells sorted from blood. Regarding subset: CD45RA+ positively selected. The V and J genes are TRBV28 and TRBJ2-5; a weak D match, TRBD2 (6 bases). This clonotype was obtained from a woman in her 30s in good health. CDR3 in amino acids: CASIGSDYHQETQYF. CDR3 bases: TGTGCCAGCATTGGGTCGGACTACCACCAAGAGACCCAGTACTTC. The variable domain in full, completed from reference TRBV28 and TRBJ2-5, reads DVKVTQSSRYLVKRTGEKVFLECVQDMDHENMFWYRQDPGLGLRLIYFSYDVKMKEKGDIPEGYSVSREKKERFSLILESASTNQTSMYLCASIGSDYHQETQYFGPGTRLLVL.